A selection of T cell receptor beta chains follows, all from one sample in a study of HIV-infected patients and healthy controls. TCRdb redid the calling of the 5' RACE reads with MiXCR, one entry per CDR3 protein. Of fewer than 9,500 distinct CDR3 sequences listed, roughly 9.9% are singletons. The sequences come from blood, collected before antiretroviral therapy. These receptors were collected from an adult with HIV infection. Both conserved end residues are part of each CDR3. A D gene is named only where the DNA matches it firmly. Expanded clones are given a class, and other clones once, few, many or no size at all.

J,V,size,D,CDR3,DNA
TRBJ2-4,TRBV19,few,TRBD2,CASTLGSGEAKNIQYF,TGTGCCAGTACCCTCGGGAGCGGGGAAGCCAAAAACATTCAGTACTTC
TRBJ1-5,TRBV20-1,many,NA,CSARFQAYQPQHF,TGCAGTGCTAGGTTTCAGGCCTATCAGCCCCAGCATTTT
TRBJ1-1,TRBV7-3,many,NA,CASSRTRNTEAFF,TGTGCCAGCAGCCGCACACGAAACACTGAAGCTTTCTTT
TRBJ2-5,TRBV20-1,many,NA,CSASGAGPEETQYF,TGCAGTGCTAGTGGGGCGGGTCCGGAAGAGACCCAGTACTTC
TRBJ2-5,TRBV15,few,TRBD1,CATTPGQQETQYF,TGTGCCACCACTCCGGGACAGCAAGAGACCCAGTACTTC
TRBJ2-5,TRBV7-9,NA,NA,CASSPGVARETQYF,TGTGCCAGCAGCCCTGGGGTAGCGAGGGAGACCCAGTACTTC
TRBJ2-7,TRBV6-2/TRBV6-3,many,NA,CASSTFRDRHYEQYF,TGTGCCAGCAGTACCTTCCGGGACCGACACTACGAGCAGTACTTC
TRBJ1-2,TRBV27,medium-sized,NA,CASRKTDYYGYTF,TGTGCCAGCAGGAAGACAGACTACTATGGCTACACCTTC
TRBJ1-2,TRBV20-1,NA,NA,CSARVGGDYGYTF,TGCAGTGCTAGAGTCGGAGGGGACTATGGCTACACCTTC
TRBJ1-1,TRBV25-1,few,NA,CASSRQLNTEAFF,TGTGCCAGCAGTCGACAGTTGAACACTGAAGCTTTCTTT
TRBJ2-6,TRBV28,medium-sized,NA,CASRDANSGANVLTF,TGTGCCAGCAGGGACGCTAACTCTGGGGCCAACGTCCTGACTTTC
TRBJ2-1,TRBV12-3/TRBV12-4,medium-sized,TRBD1,CASSLWDRGIDEQFF,TGTGCCAGCAGTTTATGGGACAGGGGGATCGATGAGCAGTTCTTC
TRBJ2-6,TRBV6-5,medium-sized,NA,CASSLGSGAAGANVLTF,TGTGCCAGCAGTTTAGGCTCGGGGGCGGCTGGGGCCAACGTCCTGACTTTC
TRBJ2-3,TRBV5-4,many,NA,CASSPRGGQSTDTQYF,TGTGCCAGCAGCCCCAGGGGGGGCCAAAGCACAGATACGCAGTATTTT
TRBJ2-7,TRBV5-1,medium-sized,TRBD1,CASSSWTGPDEQYF,TGCGCCAGCAGCTCATGGACAGGGCCAGACGAGCAGTACTTC
TRBJ2-1,TRBV7-6,medium-sized,NA,CASSRDRERPDEQFF,TGTGCCAGCAGCCGCGACCGGGAGAGACCCGATGAGCAGTTCTTC
TRBJ1-1,TRBV28,medium-sized,NA,CASSIGRNTEAFF,TGTGCCAGCAGTATTGGGAGGAACACTGAAGCTTTCTTT
TRBJ2-7,TRBV10-3,medium-sized,TRBD1,CAISDQQGGNEQYF,TGTGCCATCAGTGACCAACAGGGGGGAAACGAGCAGTACTTC
TRBJ2-7,TRBV7-2,many,TRBD2,CASSHGGADNEQYF,TGTGCCAGCAGCCACGGGGGGGCTGACAACGAGCAGTACTTC
TRBJ2-3,TRBV20-1,medium-sized,NA,CSARVDTDTQYF,TGCAGTGCTCGGGTCGACACAGATACGCAGTATTTT
TRBJ2-1,TRBV19,many,TRBD2,CASSIWGLAEGYNEQFF,TGTGCCAGTAGTATCTGGGGACTAGCTGAAGGTTACAATGAGCAGTTCTTC
TRBJ2-1,TRBV20-1,many,NA,CSATGGAHSYNEQFF,TGCAGTGCGACTGGCGGCGCCCACTCCTACAATGAGCAGTTCTTC
TRBJ2-5,TRBV12-3/TRBV12-4,many,TRBD2,CASRRWTSGRGFETQYF,TGTGCCAGCAGACGGTGGACTAGCGGGAGGGGTTTTGAGACCCAGTACTTC
TRBJ1-1,TRBV7-3,NA,NA,CASSFEGRNTEAFF,TGTGCCAGCAGCTTTGAGGGGAGAAACACTGAAGCTTTCTTT
TRBJ1-1,TRBV2,medium-sized,NA,CASSKSRQSGNLNTEAFF,TGTGCCAGCAGTAAGAGCAGGCAGTCGGGGAACCTGAACACTGAAGCTTTCTTT
TRBJ2-2,TRBV7-9,medium-sized,TRBD1,CASSRRQGATGELFF,TGTGCCAGCAGCCGCCGACAGGGAGCCACCGGGGAGCTGTTTTTT
TRBJ1-1,TRBV5-1,many,NA,CASSLAGQRAFF,TGCGCCAGCAGCTTGGCTGGGCAGCGGGCTTTCTTT